Below are 25 T cell receptor beta chains sequenced from a single sample in a study of T-cell reconstitution after alpha-beta-depleted transplantation in children. The TCRbeta library incorporated unique molecular identifiers. TCRdb passed the PCR reads through MiXCR, listing each CDR3 protein once. This table has 580,000 or so distinct CDR3 sequences, more than 20% appearing once. The material was PBMCs, mostly from graft donor cells, obtained 360 days after TCRalphabeta/CD19-depleted stem cell transplant. The receptor set was obtained from a boy less than two years old who had a stem cell transplant for acute myeloid leukemia, so the T cells may come from the graft donor.

This clonotype came up a few times. V gene TRBV28 combines with J gene TRBJ2-7; D remains unclear. V was pared by 1 base and J by 0 bases, with 7 bases between. Looked up from germline, CDR1 is MDHEN and CDR2 is SYDVKM. CDR3 length equals 14 residues. CDR3: CASSLYLDSYEQYV. The CDR3 DNA reads TGTGCCAGCAGTTTATATCTAGACTCCTACGAGCAGTACGTC.

The chain couples TRBV4-3 to TRBJ1-2; the D is unclear. Trimming shortened V by 0 bases and J by 1 base, and 15 bases separated the two germline ends. This CDR3 region has 17 residues. Germline CDR1 reads LGHNA; CDR2 reads YSLEER. The DNA of the CDR3 is TGCGCCAGCAGCCAAGATCGTACCCGAGGATATAACTATGGCTACACCTTC. Translated, it gives CASSQDRTRGYNYGYTF.

V usage is TRBV5-4 and J usage is TRBJ2-7, with D tentatively TRBD2 (6 bases). This CDR3 spans 13 amino acids. The ends were cut back, 10 bases at V and 7 bases at J, with 21 bases in the middle. Germline V gives CDR1 SGHNT, CDR2 YYREEE (reference sequence). The CDR3 DNA follows: TGTGCCGCCCGGATGCTGGGGACTTCTGAGCAGTACTTC. This gives the protein CAARMLGTSEQYF.

The DNA of the CDR3 is TGTGCCAGCAGTTTAGGGTTTGGGCCTCGATTTTCGGATGAGCAGTTCTTC. This codes for CASSLGFGPRFSDEQFF. The genes are TRBV12-3 or TRBV12-4 and TRBJ2-1; D gene ambiguous. V was pared by 1 base and J by 8 bases, with 21 bases between. The CDR3 spans 17 residues.

This chain uses TRBV6-2 or TRBV6-3 with TRBJ2-1, with 8 bases identical to TRBD2. This CDR3 spans 17 amino acids. Unmatched junction bases numbered 11, after V lost 7 bases and J lost 0 bases. Looked up from germline, CDR1 is MNHEY and CDR2 is SVGEGT. The CDR3 DNA follows: TGTGCCAGCACCCGACCTCGGGGGGGAAGCTCCTACAATGAGCAGTTCTTC. Residues: CASTRPRGGSSYNEQFF.

The chain is built from TRBV20-1 and TRBJ2-4; D perhaps matches TRBD1 (5 bases). The CDR3 runs to 14 residues. Germline V gene data show CDR1 as DFQATT and CDR2 as SNEGSKA (reference sequence). Trimming left V 5 bases short and J 5 bases short, with 16 bases between. CDR3 DNA: TGCAGTGCTCTTCAGGGTTTTTGGGAAAACATTCAGTACTTC. Residues: CSALQGFWENIQYF.

A few counts support this clonotype. The CDR3 here is CATSRERGDGYTF. CDR3 coding DNA: TGTGCCACCAGCAGAGAGAGAGGGGATGGCTACACCTTC. The rearrangement joins TRBV15 to TRBJ1-2, with D maybe TRBD1 (5 bases). This CDR3 has 13 residues. With 0 bases removed from V and 6 bases from J, the gap between germline ends came to 8 bases. Germline V CDR1 and CDR2: LNHNV, YYDKDF (reference sequence).

The chain has TRBV5-1 and TRBJ2-3, with TRBD2 as a possible D gene (5 bases). CDR3 length equals 14 residues. CDR1 is SGHRS and CDR2 is YFSETQ in the germline V gene. V dropped 3 bases and J dropped 1 base, with 9 bases sitting between them. In nucleotides, the CDR3 is TGCGCCAGCAGCTGGGAGAGGGGCACAGATACGCAGTATTTT. Its translation is CASSWERGTDTQYF.

This chain connects TRBV11-2 to TRBJ2-7; possible D gene TRBD1, 5 bases. The CDR3 length is 14 residues. Germline V gene lookup returns CDR1 SGHAT and CDR2 FQNNGV. The V end was cut by 5 bases, the J end by 0 bases, with 11 bases between. CDR3 in amino acids: CASSLGQVSYEQYV. The CDR3 nucleotides read TGTGCCAGCAGCCTCGGACAAGTCTCCTACGAGCAGTACGTC.

The V call is TRBV5-1, the J call TRBJ2-3; D possibly corresponds to TRBD1 (5 bases). V lost 4 bases to trimming and J lost 5 bases, with 23 bases between them. CDR3 length equals 17 residues. The germline gives CDR1 SGHRS, CDR2 YFSETQ. CDR3 bases: TGCGCCAGCAGCGCGCCCCCCTCTCAGTTAGGGGAAGATACGCAGTATTTT. It translates to CASSAPPSQLGEDTQYF.

This clonotype was seen only a few times. The rearrangement links TRBV7-2 to TRBJ2-1; 11 bases fit TRBD2. V was pared by 5 bases and J by 3 bases, with 6 bases of the junction left unmatched. The CDR3 totals 16 residues. The germline gives CDR1 SGHTA, CDR2 FQGNSA. Written as DNA, the CDR3 is TGTGCCAGCAGCCCAACGACTAGCGGGGTCTACAATGAGCAGTTCTTC. Its translation is CASSPTTSGVYNEQFF.

CDR3 loop: CASSLGVAGGPYTQYF. Written as DNA, the CDR3 is TGTGCCAGCAGCTTAGGCGTAGCGGGGGGGCCGTATACGCAGTATTTT. This chain links TRBV7-2 with TRBJ2-3; 11 nucleotides agree with TRBD2. V was pared by 1 base and J by 7 bases, with 7 bases of the junction left unmatched. Germline loops: CDR1 SGHTA, CDR2 FQGNSA. CDR3 size: 16 residues.

This clonotype was recorded only once. The V gene is TRBV7-8, the J gene TRBJ2-3; 11 bases are shared with TRBD2. CDR3 length: 17 residues. V trimming: 5 bases; J trimming: 2 bases; junction bases outside the gene matches: 9. Germline V gene sequence: CDR1 SGHVS, CDR2 FQNEAQ. CDR3 region: CASSASSGGTLTDTQYF. In DNA, the CDR3 is TGTGCCAGCAGCGCGTCTAGCGGGGGGACTCTCACAGATACGCAGTATTTT.

The gene calls are TRBV5-1 and TRBJ2-3; D remains ambiguous. Germline CDR1 reads SGHRS; CDR2 reads YFSETQ. This CDR3 contains 15 residues. Trimming removed 0 bases from V and 7 bases from J, with 15 bases in between. CDR3 region: CASSLGGTEKNTQYF. CDR3 sequence (DNA): TGCGCCAGCAGCTTGGGCGGTACAGAGAAGAATACGCAGTATTTT.

With respect to this clonotype: The CDR3 carries no conserved terminal phenylalanine or tryptophan, so it likely arises from a read error. The DNA is omitted, as the CDR3 cannot be located on it reliably, and the CDR3 follows TCRdb's listing. The chain employs TRBV7-2 and TRBJ2-1. The CDR3 length equals 11 residues, ends included. Germline CDR1 is SGHTA and CDR2 is FQGNSA. The CDR3 sequence: CASSFYNEQVI.

This clonotype was counted ten times or more. The chain recombines TRBV2 with TRBJ2-3; no reliable D call. V lost 6 bases, J lost 1 base, and 8 bases lay in between. Germline CDR1 and CDR2: SNHLY and FYNNEI. CDR3 length: 13 amino acids. The CDR3 bases are TGTGCCAGCAGCGGTCTTGGCACAGATACGCAGTATTTT. It is translated as CASSGLGTDTQYF.

This clonotype appeared many times. This chain uses TRBV12-3 or TRBV12-4 with TRBJ2-3; the D gene is possibly TRBD2 (6 bases). V was clipped by 3 bases and J by 5 bases, with 15 bases between them. The CDR3 length is 15 residues. The CDR3 spells CASSFGRAGGDTQYF. The DNA for the CDR3 is TGTGCCAGCAGTTTTGGCAGAGCCGGGGGAGATACGCAGTATTTT.

This clonotype came up many times. V and J are TRBV20-1 and TRBJ1-5; D unclear. The V gene lost 3 bases and the J gene lost 8 bases, with 11 bases spanning the gap. The CDR3 is made up of 12 amino acids. Germline CDR1 DFQATT, CDR2 SNEGSKA (reference sequence). The CDR3 sequence is CSARGGSKPQHF. Here the CDR3 DNA reads TGCAGTGCTAGGGGAGGGAGTAAGCCCCAGCATTTT.

This chain joins TRBV29-1 and TRBJ2-5; unclear D gene. Trimming stripped 5 bases from V and 0 bases from J, with 1 base between. This CDR3 region has 10 residues. Germline-derived CDR1 and CDR2 are SQVTM and ANQGSEA. The CDR3 DNA follows: TGCAGCGTTTACCAAGAGACCCAGTACTTC. Translating it yields CSVYQETQYF.

This chain uses TRBV9 with TRBJ2-1; D remains unclear. The CDR3 has 11 residues. V shed 1 base and J shed 7 bases, with 3 bases lying between them. Germline CDR1 is SGDLS and CDR2 is YYNGEE. This chain's CDR3 is CASSVQNEQFF. The CDR3 region has the DNA TGTGCCAGCAGCGTACAGAATGAGCAGTTCTTC.

This clonotype was seen a handful of times. The V and J genes are TRBV7-9 and TRBJ1-2, with 8 bases matching TRBD1. CDR3 length: 16 residues. V was pared by 4 bases and J by 3 bases, with 10 bases of the junction left unmatched. The germline CDR1 and CDR2 sequences are SEHNR and FQNEAQ (reference sequence). In DNA form, the CDR3 reads TGTGCCAGCAGCTCATTAGACAGGGGATCAGACTATGGCTACACCTTC. Translated: CASSSLDRGSDYGYTF. The complete variable domain, with remaining parts taken from reference TRBV7-9 and TRBJ1-2, reads DTGVSQNPRHKITKRGQNVTFRCDPISEHNRLYWYRQTLGQGPEFLTYFQNEAQLEKSRLLSDRFSAERPKGSFSTLEIQRTEQGDSAMYLCASSSLDRGSDYGYTFGSGTRLTVV.

This clonotype showed up many times. The chain couples TRBV12-3 or TRBV12-4 to TRBJ1-1; 9 bases map to TRBD1. The CDR3 totals 14 residues. V lost 6 bases to trimming and J lost 5 bases; unmatched junction nucleotides: 7. The CDR3 nucleotides are TGTGCCAGCAGCAAGGGACAGGGTAGTACTGAAGCTTTCTTT. This encodes CASSKGQGSTEAFF.

This clonotype was observed a handful of times. V usage is TRBV12-3 or TRBV12-4 and J usage is TRBJ2-3, with 10 bases matching TRBD1. This CDR3 region has 17 residues. Trimming removed 2 bases from V and 1 base from J; junction bases left unmatched: 6. The chain's CDR3 is CASSLPGTGDGTDTQYF. The CDR3 bases are TGTGCCAGCAGTTTACCCGGGACAGGGGACGGCACAGATACGCAGTATTTT.

This clonotype came up many times. This chain links TRBV4-1 with TRBJ1-3, with a possible D match to TRBD1 (5 bases). The length of the CDR3 is 16 residues. Trimming pared 0 bases from V and 2 bases from J, leaving 11 bases between. Germline-derived CDR1 and CDR2 are MGHRA and YSYEKL. Here the CDR3 DNA reads TGCGCCAGCAGCCAAGAAAGGGGTCTAACTGGAAACACCATATATTTT. Encoded protein: CASSQERGLTGNTIYF.

The V gene is TRBV5-4, the J gene TRBJ2-3; 8 bases line up with TRBD2. Looked up from germline, CDR1 is SGHNT and CDR2 is YYREEE (reference sequence). The CDR3 consists of 14 residues. J lost 0 bases, V lost 3 bases, and 0 bases had no gene match. The DNA for the CDR3 is TGTGCCAGCAGCTGGACTAGCAGCACAGATACGCAGTATTTT. Residues: CASSWTSSTDTQYF.